The rows below give T cell receptor beta chains drawn from one sample of a study of blood T cell repertoires in COVID-19. Method: immunoSEQ multiplex PCR; TCRdb's copy keeps in-frame clones and lacks some. The sample carries 80,000 to 100,000 clones, around 74% recorded once. Source material: peripheral blood. All receptors derive from a man aged 70 or older with COVID-19, enrolled during active disease. Both conserved end residues are trimmed from each CDR3. The order of the fields is J gene, V gene, CDR3 protein.

TRBJ2-2 | TRBV5-6 | ASSWDKTGELF
TRBJ2-7 | TRBV28 | ASSSTGTSFYEQY
TRBJ2-2 | TRBV5-1 | ASSLRTGNTGELF
TRBJ2-7 | TRBV6-5 | ASSYGGTGGWEQY
TRBJ2-5 | TRBV7-8 | ASSLVREQETQY
TRBJ2-7 | TRBV27 | ASRPTGQAYEQY
TRBJ1-1 | TRBV28 | ASSLLDRGAEAF
TRBJ1-5 | TRBV2 | ASSGDRVLTNQPQH
TRBJ2-7 | TRBV7-9 | ASSLEVAGVSGQY
TRBJ2-7 | TRBV10-3 | AISGRLAEYEQY
TRBJ1-1 | TRBV9 | ASSALGADTEAF
TRBJ2-7 | TRBV6-5 | ASRLLSLYEQY
TRBJ1-2 | TRBV30 | AWSGKGDLRGYT
TRBJ1-1 | TRBV28 | ASSFPRGPNTEAF
TRBJ2-3 | TRBV10-3 | AINPLRGRADTQY
TRBJ2-1 | TRBV3-1/TRBV3-2 | ASSQDPSNEQF
TRBJ1-2 | TRBV6-6 | ASTPGGAGDYGYT
TRBJ2-1 | TRBV5-4 | ASSLVGRGGRTSEQF
TRBJ1-1 | TRBV3-1/TRBV3-2 | ASTNLGNTEAF
TRBJ1-1 | TRBV27 | ASSLSGYKGFEAF
TRBJ1-2 | TRBV7-3 | ASSLTPRAGGDGYT
TRBJ1-3 | TRBV7-2 | ASRTPSGNTIY
TRBJ2-7 | TRBV9 | ASSARPGEQY
TRBJ2-7 | TRBV27 | ASSSEPSGQLY
TRBJ2-2 | TRBV28 | ASKGYTGELF
TRBJ1-5 | TRBV4-3 | ASSQDRGTRNQPQH
TRBJ1-2 | TRBV5-6 | ASTLGVRDIHGYT
TRBJ2-7 | TRBV19 | ASSEITSGRARYEQY
TRBJ1-2 | TRBV27 | ASSNRGAAYGYT
TRBJ2-7 | TRBV15 | ATSRDLSYEQY
TRBJ2-2 | TRBV19 | ASSSWTSGSIGELF
TRBJ2-3 | TRBV9 | ASSSLTGEPGDTQY
TRBJ2-1 | TRBV19 | ASSISIGGRANNEQF
TRBJ1-2 | TRBV5-1 | ASRIGTGGNDGYT
TRBJ2-1 | TRBV7-6 | ASSLGLAGVSSYNEQF
TRBJ1-1 | TRBV5-1 | ASSSSTGYTEAF
TRBJ2-3 | TRBV28 | ASRLEDSHTDTQY
TRBJ2-7 | TRBV2 | ASRRLGQGPQEEY
TRBJ2-5 | TRBV2 | ASSTEYQETQY
TRBJ2-3 | TRBV27 | ASSHGSGGRPDTQY
TRBJ2-1 | TRBV30 | AWSGEVAGRGNEQF
TRBJ1-3 | TRBV5-5 | ASTAGVSGNTIY
TRBJ1-2 | TRBV6-2/TRBV6-3 | ASSYSAQGAPAYGYT
TRBJ2-2 | TRBV27 | ASSGQGGFSGELF
TRBJ2-7 | TRBV4-3 | ASSHNVGGAGGEQY
TRBJ1-5 | TRBV6-5 | ASSQTGGGQPQH
TRBJ2-7 | TRBV6-1 | ASSAPGLAEASSYEQY
TRBJ1-6 | TRBV12-3/TRBV12-4 | ASSFGDNSPLH
TRBJ2-7 | TRBV27 | ASSLSGVSTYEQY
TRBJ2-7 | TRBV27 | ASSLGARYEQY
TRBJ2-7 | TRBV3-1/TRBV3-2 | ASSQFSSGTPY
TRBJ1-1 | TRBV28 | ASSSGNTEAF